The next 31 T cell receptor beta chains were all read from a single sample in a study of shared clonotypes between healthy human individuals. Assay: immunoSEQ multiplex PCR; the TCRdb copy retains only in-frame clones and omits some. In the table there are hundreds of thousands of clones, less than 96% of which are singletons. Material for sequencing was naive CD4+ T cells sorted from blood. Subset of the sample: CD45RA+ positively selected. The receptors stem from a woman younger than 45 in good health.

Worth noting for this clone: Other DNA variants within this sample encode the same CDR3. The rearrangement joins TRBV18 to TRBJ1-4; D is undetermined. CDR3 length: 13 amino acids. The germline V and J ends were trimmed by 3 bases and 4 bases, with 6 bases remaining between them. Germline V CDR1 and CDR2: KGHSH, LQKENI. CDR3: CASSPNLNEKLFF. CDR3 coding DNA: TGTGCCAGCTCACCCAATCTTAATGAAAAACTGTTTTTT.

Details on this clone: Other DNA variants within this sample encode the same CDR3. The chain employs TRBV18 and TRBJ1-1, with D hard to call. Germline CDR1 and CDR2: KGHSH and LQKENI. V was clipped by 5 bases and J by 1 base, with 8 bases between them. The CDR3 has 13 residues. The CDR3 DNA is TGTGCCAGCTCAGTTGGGGAGAACACTGAAGCTTTCTTT. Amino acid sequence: CASSVGENTEAFF.

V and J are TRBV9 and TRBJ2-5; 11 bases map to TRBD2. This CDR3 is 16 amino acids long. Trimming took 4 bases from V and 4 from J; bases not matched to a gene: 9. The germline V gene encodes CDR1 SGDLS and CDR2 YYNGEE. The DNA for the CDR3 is TGTGCCAGCAGCCTAAATAGCGGGAGGGCCGGAGAGACCCAGTACTTC. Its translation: CASSLNSGRAGETQYF.

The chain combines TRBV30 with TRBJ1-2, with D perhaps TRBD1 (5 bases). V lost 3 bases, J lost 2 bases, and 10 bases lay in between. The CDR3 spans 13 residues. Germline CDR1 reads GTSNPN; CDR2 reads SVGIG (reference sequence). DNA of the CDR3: TGTGCCTGGAGGAAGGGGTCGAACTATGGCTACACCTTC. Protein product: CAWRKGSNYGYTF. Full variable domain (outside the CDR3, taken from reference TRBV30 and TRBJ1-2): SQTIHQWPATLVQPVGSPLSLECTVEGTSNPNLYWYRQAAGRGLQLLFYSVGIGQISSEVPQNLSASRPQDRQFILSSKKLLLSDSGFYLCAWRKGSNYGYTFGSGTRLTVV.

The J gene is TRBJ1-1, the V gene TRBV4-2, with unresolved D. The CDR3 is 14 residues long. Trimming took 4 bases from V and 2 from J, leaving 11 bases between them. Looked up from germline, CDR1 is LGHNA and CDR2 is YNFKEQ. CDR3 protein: CASSLGRGNTEAFF. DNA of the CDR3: TGTGCCAGCAGCCTAGGTCGTGGTAACACTGAAGCTTTCTTT.

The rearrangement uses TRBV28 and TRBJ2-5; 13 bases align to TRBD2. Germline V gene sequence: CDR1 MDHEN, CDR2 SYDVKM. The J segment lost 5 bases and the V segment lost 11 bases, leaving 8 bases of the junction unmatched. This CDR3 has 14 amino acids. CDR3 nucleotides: TGTGCCCTCGGGACTAGCGGGATAGGGGAGACCCAGTACTTC. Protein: CALGTSGIGETQYF.

The DNA for the CDR3 is TGCGCCAGCAGCGTGACAGAAGGCACAGATACGCAGTATTTT. Amino acid sequence: CASSVTEGTDTQYF. This chain links TRBV5-1 with TRBJ2-3; tentative D call: TRBD1 (5 bases). Trimming stripped 4 bases from V and 1 base from J, with 10 bases between. Germline lookup yields CDR1 SGHRS and CDR2 YFSETQ. This CDR3 spans 14 amino acids.

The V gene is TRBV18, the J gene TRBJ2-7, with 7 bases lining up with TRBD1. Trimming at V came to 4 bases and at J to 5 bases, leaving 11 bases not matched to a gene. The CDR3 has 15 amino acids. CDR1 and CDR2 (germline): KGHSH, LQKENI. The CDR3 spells CASSQLLQGKDEQYF. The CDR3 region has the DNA TGTGCCAGCTCACAGCTGCTACAGGGGAAGGACGAGCAGTACTTC.

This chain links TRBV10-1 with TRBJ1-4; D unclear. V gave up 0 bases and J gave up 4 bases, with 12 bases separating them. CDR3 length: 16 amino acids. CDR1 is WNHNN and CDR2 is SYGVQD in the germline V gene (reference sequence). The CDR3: CASSESEVGDNEKLFF. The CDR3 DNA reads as TGCGCCAGCAGTGAGTCGGAGGTGGGAGATAATGAAAAACTGTTTTTT.

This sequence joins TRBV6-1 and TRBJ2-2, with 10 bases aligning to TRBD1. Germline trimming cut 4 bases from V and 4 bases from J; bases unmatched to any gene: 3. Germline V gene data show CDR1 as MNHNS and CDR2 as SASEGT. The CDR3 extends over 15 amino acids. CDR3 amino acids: CASSGRDRGTGELFF. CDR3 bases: TGTGCCAGCAGTGGCCGGGACAGGGGCACCGGGGAGCTGTTTTTT.

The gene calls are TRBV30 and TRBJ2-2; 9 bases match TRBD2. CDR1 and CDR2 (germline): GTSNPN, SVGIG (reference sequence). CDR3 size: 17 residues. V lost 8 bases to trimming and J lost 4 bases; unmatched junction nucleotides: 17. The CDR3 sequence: CARGLAGSSLFTGELFF. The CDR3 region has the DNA TGTGCCCGTGGGCTAGCGGGATCTTCCCTTTTCACCGGGGAGCTGTTTTTT.

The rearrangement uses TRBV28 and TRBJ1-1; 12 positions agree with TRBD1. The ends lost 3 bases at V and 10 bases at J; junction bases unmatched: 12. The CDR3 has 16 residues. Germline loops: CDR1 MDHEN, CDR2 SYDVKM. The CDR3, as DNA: TGTGCCAGCAGTTTTGGCGGCGGGACAGGGGGCACATTAGCTTTCTTT. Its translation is CASSFGGGTGGTLAFF.

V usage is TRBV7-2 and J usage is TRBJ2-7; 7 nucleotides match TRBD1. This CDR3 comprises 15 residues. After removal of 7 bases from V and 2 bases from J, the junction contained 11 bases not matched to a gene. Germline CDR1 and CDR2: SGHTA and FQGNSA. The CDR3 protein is CASKFRTGATYEQYF. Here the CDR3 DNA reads TGTGCCAGCAAGTTCCGGACAGGAGCAACCTACGAGCAGTACTTC.

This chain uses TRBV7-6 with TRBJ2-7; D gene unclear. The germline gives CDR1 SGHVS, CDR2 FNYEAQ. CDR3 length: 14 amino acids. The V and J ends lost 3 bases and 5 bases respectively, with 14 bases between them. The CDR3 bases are TGTGCCAGCAGCTTGGACCTCTCAGGCCACGAGCAGTACTTC. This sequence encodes CASSLDLSGHEQYF.

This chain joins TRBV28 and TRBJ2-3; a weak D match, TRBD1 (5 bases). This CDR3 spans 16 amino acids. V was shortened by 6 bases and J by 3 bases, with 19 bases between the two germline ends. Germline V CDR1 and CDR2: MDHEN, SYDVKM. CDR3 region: CASSFPRGRVTDTQYF. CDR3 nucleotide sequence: TGTGCCAGCAGCTTCCCTAGGGGAAGGGTGACAGATACGCAGTATTTT. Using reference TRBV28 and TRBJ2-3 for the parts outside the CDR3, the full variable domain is DVKVTQSSRYLVKRTGEKVFLECVQDMDHENMFWYRQDPGLGLRLIYFSYDVKMKEKGDIPEGYSVSREKKERFSLILESASTNQTSMYLCASSFPRGRVTDTQYFGPGTRLTVL.

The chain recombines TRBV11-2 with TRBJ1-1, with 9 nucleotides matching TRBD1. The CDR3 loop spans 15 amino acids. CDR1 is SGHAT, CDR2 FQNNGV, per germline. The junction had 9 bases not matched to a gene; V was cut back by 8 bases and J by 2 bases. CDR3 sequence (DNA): TGTGCCAGCCGCGGACAGGGGCTGTCTAACACTGAAGCTTTCTTT. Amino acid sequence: CASRGQGLSNTEAFF.

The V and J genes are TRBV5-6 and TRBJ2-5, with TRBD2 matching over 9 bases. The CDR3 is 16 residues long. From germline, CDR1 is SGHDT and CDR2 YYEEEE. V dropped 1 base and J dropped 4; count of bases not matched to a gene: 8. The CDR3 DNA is TGTGCCAGCAGCTTGCGGTTAGCGGGAGCCCCAGAGACCCAGTACTTC. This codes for CASSLRLAGAPETQYF.

The CDR3 bases are TGTGCCAGCTCTCCTTTCTGGACAGGGGTGCGGACCGGGGAGCTGTTTTTT. It codes for CASSPFWTGVRTGELFF. This sequence joins TRBV7-9 and TRBJ2-2; TRBD1 agrees at 9 bases. V dropped 8 bases and J dropped 5; count of bases not matched to a gene: 15. The germline V gene has CDR1 SEHNR and CDR2 FQNEAQ (reference sequence). The CDR3 extends over 17 amino acids. Using reference TRBV7-9 and TRBJ2-2 for the parts outside the CDR3, the full variable domain is DTGVSQNPRHKITKRGQNVTFRCDPISEHNRLYWYRQTLGQGPEFLTYFQNEAQLEKSRLLSDRFSAERPKGSFSTLEIQRTEQGDSAMYLCASSPFWTGVRTGELFFGEGSRLTVL.

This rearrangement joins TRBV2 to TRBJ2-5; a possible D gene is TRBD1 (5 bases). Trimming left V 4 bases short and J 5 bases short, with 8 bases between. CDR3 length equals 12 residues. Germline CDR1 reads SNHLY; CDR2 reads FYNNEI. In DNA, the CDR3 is TGTGCCAGCAGTGGACAGTACGAGACCCAGTACTTC. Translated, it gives CASSGQYETQYF.

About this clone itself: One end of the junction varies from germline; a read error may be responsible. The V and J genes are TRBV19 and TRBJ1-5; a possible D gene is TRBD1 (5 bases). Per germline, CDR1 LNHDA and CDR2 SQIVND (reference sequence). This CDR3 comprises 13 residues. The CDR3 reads CSSRVQGRGPQHF. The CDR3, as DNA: TGCTCCTCACGGGTTCAGGGAAGAGGCCCCCAGCATTTT.

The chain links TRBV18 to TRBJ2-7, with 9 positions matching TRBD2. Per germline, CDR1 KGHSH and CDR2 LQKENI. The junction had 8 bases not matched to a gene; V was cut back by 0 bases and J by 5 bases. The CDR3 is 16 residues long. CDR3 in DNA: TGTGCCAGCTCACCACCGGGTAGCGGGAGAGTCCACGAGCAGTACTTC. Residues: CASSPPGSGRVHEQYF. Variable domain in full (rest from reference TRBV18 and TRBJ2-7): NAGVMQNPRHLVRRRGQEARLRCSPMKGHSHVYWYRQLPEEGLKFMVYLQKENIIDESGMPKERFSAEFPKEGPSILRIQQVVRGDSAAYFCASSPPGSGRVHEQYFGPGTRLTVT.

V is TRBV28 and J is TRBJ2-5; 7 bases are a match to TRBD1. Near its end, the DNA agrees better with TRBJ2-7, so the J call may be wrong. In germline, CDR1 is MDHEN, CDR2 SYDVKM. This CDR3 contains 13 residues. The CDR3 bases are TGTGCCAGCGGTCCAGGGGGATCCTACGAGCAGTACTTC. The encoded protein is CASGPGGSYEQYF.

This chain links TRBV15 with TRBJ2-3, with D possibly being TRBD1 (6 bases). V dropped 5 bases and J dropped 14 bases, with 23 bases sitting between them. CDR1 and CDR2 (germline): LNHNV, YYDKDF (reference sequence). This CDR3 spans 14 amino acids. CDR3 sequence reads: CATSSSGQPWGTYF. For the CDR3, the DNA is TGTGCCACCAGCTCATCCGGACAGCCCTGGGGAACGTATTTT.

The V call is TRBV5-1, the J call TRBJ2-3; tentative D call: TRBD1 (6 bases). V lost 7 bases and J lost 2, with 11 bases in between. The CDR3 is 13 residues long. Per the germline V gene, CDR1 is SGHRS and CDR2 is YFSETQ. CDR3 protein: CASGQHTTDTQYF. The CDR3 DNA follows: TGCGCCAGCGGACAGCACACCACAGATACGCAGTATTTT.

CDR3 sequence (DNA): TGTGCCACCAGCACGGAGACAGGGTTGGGCTACACCTTC. Protein product: CATSTETGLGYTF. The chain links TRBV15 to TRBJ1-2; 7 nucleotides agree with TRBD1. The germline gives CDR1 LNHNV, CDR2 YYDKDF (reference sequence). The CDR3 has 13 amino acids. The junction had 7 bases not matched to a gene; V was cut back by 4 bases and J by 8 bases.

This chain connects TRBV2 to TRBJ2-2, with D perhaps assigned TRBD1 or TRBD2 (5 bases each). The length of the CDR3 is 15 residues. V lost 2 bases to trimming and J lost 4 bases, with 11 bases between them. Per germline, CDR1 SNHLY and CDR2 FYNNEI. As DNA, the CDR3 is TGTGCCAGCAGTGAACTCGAGGGGCTCACCGGGGAGCTGTTTTTT. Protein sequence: CASSELEGLTGELFF. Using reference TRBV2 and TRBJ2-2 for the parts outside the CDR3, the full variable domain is EPEVTQTPSHQVTQMGQEVILRCVPISNHLYFYWYRQILGQKVEFLVSFYNNEISEKSEIFDDQFSVERPDGSNFTLKIRSTKLEDSAMYFCASSELEGLTGELFFGEGSRLTVL.

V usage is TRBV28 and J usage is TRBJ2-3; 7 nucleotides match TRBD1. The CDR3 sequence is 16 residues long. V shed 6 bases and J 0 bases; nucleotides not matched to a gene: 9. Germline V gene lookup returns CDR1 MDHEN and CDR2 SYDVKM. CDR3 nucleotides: TGTGCCAGCAGCCTCTCCGGGACAGCGAGCACAGATACGCAGTATTTT. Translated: CASSLSGTASTDTQYF.

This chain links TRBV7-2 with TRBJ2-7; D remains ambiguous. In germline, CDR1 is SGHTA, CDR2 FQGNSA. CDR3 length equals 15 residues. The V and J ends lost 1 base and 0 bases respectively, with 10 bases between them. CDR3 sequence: CASSLDGGFSYEQYF. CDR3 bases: TGTGCCAGCAGCTTAGATGGCGGATTCTCCTACGAGCAGTACTTC.

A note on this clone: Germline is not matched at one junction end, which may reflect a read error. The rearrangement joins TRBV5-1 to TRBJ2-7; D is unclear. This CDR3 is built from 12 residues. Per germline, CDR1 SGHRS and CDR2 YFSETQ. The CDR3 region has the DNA TGCGCCAGCAGCTTGGACTCCCACGAGCAGTACTTC. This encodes CASSLDSHEQYF.

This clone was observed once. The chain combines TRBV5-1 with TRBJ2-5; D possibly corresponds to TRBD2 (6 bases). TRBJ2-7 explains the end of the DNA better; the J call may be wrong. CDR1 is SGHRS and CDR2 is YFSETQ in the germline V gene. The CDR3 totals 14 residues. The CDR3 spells CASSLGGDSYEQYF. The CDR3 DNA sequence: TGCGCCAGCAGCTTGGGCGGGGACTCCTACGAGCAGTACTTC.

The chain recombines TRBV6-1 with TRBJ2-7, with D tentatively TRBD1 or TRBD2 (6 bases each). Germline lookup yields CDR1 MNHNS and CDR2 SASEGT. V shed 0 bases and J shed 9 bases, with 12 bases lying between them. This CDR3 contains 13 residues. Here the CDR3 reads CASSEAGGQGQYF. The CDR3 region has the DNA TGTGCCAGCAGTGAAGCGGGGGGCCAGGGGCAGTACTTC.